This T cell receptor beta chain was recorded in a study of T cell changes during pregnancy in multiple sclerosis. Some clones are missing from TCRdb's copy, which holds only in-frame ones; the method was immunoSEQ multiplex PCR. In the table there are roughly 110,000 clones, under 95% of which are singletons. The CDR3 loop spans 13 amino acids. The germline V gene has CDR1 SGHTA and CDR2 FQGTGA. The V and J ends lost 5 bases and 3 bases respectively, with 8 bases between them. This TCR was recovered from a female donor in good health, enrolled as a control in a pregnancy study. The J gene is TRBJ1-3, the V gene TRBV7-3, with a tentative D call TRBD1 (5 bases). The sequencing used peripheral blood, collected in the third trimester of pregnancy. In nucleotides, the CDR3 is TGTGCCAGCAGCCCGGGGGTTGGAAACACCATATATTTT. Residues: CASSPGVGNTIYF.